This is a list of T cell receptor beta chains from one sample in a study of T cell responses to AZD1222 COVID-19 vaccine. Sequencing used immunoSEQ multiplex PCR; TCRdb keeps in-frame clones, though not all of them. The profile shows about 94,000 clones, approximately 88% of them singletons. Sample: peripheral blood, taken 28 days after the second AZD1222 dose. The source of these receptors is an adult who received the AZD1222 COVID-19 vaccine. Both conserved end residues are part of each CDR3. The D gene is left open where the match is weak. Not every row has a clone size; where given, it reads once, few, many or a size class.

j_call: TRBJ2-7; v_call: TRBV6-1; clone_size: .; d_call: .; cdr3_nt: TGTGCCAGCAGTGAAAGGTCAGGGTCCTCCTACGAGCAGTACTTC; cdr3_aa: CASSERSGSSYEQYF
j_call: TRBJ1-3; v_call: TRBV4-1; clone_size: few; d_call: .; cdr3_nt: TGCGCCAGCAGCCTCTCAGCGCAGGGGTTCTCGGGAAACACCATATATTTT; cdr3_aa: CASSLSAQGFSGNTIYF
j_call: TRBJ2-5; v_call: TRBV10-3; clone_size: few; d_call: TRBD1; cdr3_nt: TGTGCCATCAGTGAAGGACAGGGGAGAGGAGGAGAGACCCAGTACTTC; cdr3_aa: CAISEGQGRGGETQYF
j_call: TRBJ1-6; v_call: TRBV28; clone_size: .; d_call: TRBD1; cdr3_nt: TGTGCCAGCAGCACAAGACAGGGGAGCGATTCACCCCTCCACTTT; cdr3_aa: CASSTRQGSDSPLHF
j_call: TRBJ2-3; v_call: TRBV5-1; clone_size: .; d_call: .; cdr3_nt: TGCGCCAGCAGCTTGGAGGCCCCCCAGGGCACAGATACGCAGTATTTT; cdr3_aa: CASSLEAPQGTDTQYF
j_call: TRBJ1-4; v_call: TRBV15; clone_size: .; d_call: .; cdr3_nt: TGTGCCACCAGCAGAACTTATACAGCAACTAATGAAAAACTGTTTTTT; cdr3_aa: CATSRTYTATNEKLFF
j_call: TRBJ1-3; v_call: TRBV6-1; clone_size: .; d_call: .; cdr3_nt: TGTGCCAGCAGTGAACTCGAATCACCCACTGGAAACACCATATATTTT; cdr3_aa: CASSELESPTGNTIYF
j_call: TRBJ2-1; v_call: TRBV5-1; clone_size: few; d_call: .; cdr3_nt: TGCGCCAGCAGCGACGGACCTACCGGGTACAATGAGCAGTTCTTC; cdr3_aa: CASSDGPTGYNEQFF
j_call: TRBJ1-4; v_call: TRBV2; clone_size: .; d_call: .; cdr3_nt: TGTGCCAGCAGTGTACTGGATACTAATGAAAAACTGTTTTTT; cdr3_aa: CASSVLDTNEKLFF
j_call: TRBJ2-4; v_call: TRBV9; clone_size: once; d_call: TRBD2; cdr3_nt: TGTGCCAGCAGCGTAGAGGCGGGAGGGGTAATTAAAAACATTCAGTACTTC; cdr3_aa: CASSVEAGGVIKNIQYF
j_call: TRBJ1-2; v_call: TRBV7-2; clone_size: .; d_call: .; cdr3_nt: TGTGCCAGCAGCTTAGAGGTCAGGGGAGGCGGCTACACCTTC; cdr3_aa: CASSLEVRGGGYTF
j_call: TRBJ1-2; v_call: TRBV28; clone_size: few; d_call: TRBD1; cdr3_nt: TGTGCCACCTGGACAGGGGGCGACTATGGCTACACCTTC; cdr3_aa: CATWTGGDYGYTF
j_call: TRBJ2-3; v_call: TRBV19; clone_size: .; d_call: TRBD1; cdr3_nt: TGTGCCAGTAGTACCCGCCCCGGGACAGGGGGCACAGATACGCAGTATTTT; cdr3_aa: CASSTRPGTGGTDTQYF
j_call: TRBJ1-5; v_call: TRBV18; clone_size: .; d_call: .; cdr3_nt: TGTGCCAGCTCACCTAGACAGGAGACGAGTCAGCCCCAGCATTTT; cdr3_aa: CASSPRQETSQPQHF
j_call: TRBJ2-1; v_call: TRBV4-2; clone_size: .; d_call: TRBD2; cdr3_nt: TGTGCCAGCAGCCAACTCCTTAGACTAGCGGGAGGGCCCAGTGAGCAGTTCTTC; cdr3_aa: CASSQLLRLAGGPSEQFF
j_call: TRBJ2-2; v_call: TRBV7-7; clone_size: .; d_call: TRBD1; cdr3_nt: TGTGCTAGCAGCTTTTCGACAGGGCTTAACACCGGGGAGCTGTTTTTT; cdr3_aa: CASSFSTGLNTGELFF
j_call: TRBJ1-2; v_call: TRBV3-1/TRBV3-2; clone_size: .; d_call: .; cdr3_nt: TGTGCCAGCAGCCAAGCCAACAGCGGTCCTTATGGCTACACCTTC; cdr3_aa: CASSQANSGPYGYTF
j_call: TRBJ1-1; v_call: TRBV5-1; clone_size: .; d_call: .; cdr3_nt: TGCGCCAGCAGCTTGCAGATCCACAAGGGGAACACTGAAGCTTTCTTT; cdr3_aa: CASSLQIHKGNTEAFF
j_call: TRBJ1-2; v_call: TRBV19; clone_size: .; d_call: TRBD1; cdr3_nt: TGTGCCAGTAGTAGCCAGACAGGGGCACCTAGGGATGGCTACACCTTC; cdr3_aa: CASSSQTGAPRDGYTF